This TCR beta chain was profiled in a study of blood T cell repertoires in COVID-19. Study-wide background: COVID-19 samples, acute and convalescent, were from the United States, Italy and Spain.

The Seattle site enrolled patients during active infection and followed them longitudinally. Authors' processing steps: Reference gene primer amplification gave estimated nucleated cell counts. TCRdb's copy holds only in-frame clones and misses some; the assay was immunoSEQ multiplex PCR. D and trimming come from the DNA, and the V and J calls and clone size come from that table. This table has 80,000 to 100,000 clones, approximately 79% appearing once. With V trimmed by 4 bases and J by 1 base, 5 bases remained unmatched. CDR1 and CDR2 from the germline V gene are MGHDK and SYGVNS. There are 16 residues in the CDR3.

This TCR derives from a man between 65 and 85 years old with COVID-19, enrolled during active disease. This chain connects TRBV25-1 to TRBJ2-2; TRBD1 matches 8 bases. Sequencing was carried out using peripheral blood. As DNA, the CDR3 is TGTGCCAGCAGTGTGATCGGACAGGGGAACACCGGGGAGCTGTTTTTT. Encoded protein: CASSVIGQGNTGELFF.